This is a list of T cell receptor beta chains from one sample in a study of control samples from healthy donors and cancer patients. The protocol was immunoSEQ multiplex PCR, while the TCRdb copy is restricted to in-frame clones and leaves out a portion. In the table there are about 130,000 clones, about 95% of which are singletons. Sequencing used blood. Every receptor here comes from a man aged 30 to 45 in good health. The CDR3 runs from the conserved cysteine through the conserved F or W. D genes are given only for firm matches. Clone size appears in some rows only: once, few, many, or a class for an expanded clone.

CDR3	DNA	size	J	V	D
CASSLRAYEQYF	TGTGCCAGCAGTTTGAGGGCGTACGAGCAGTACTTC	-	TRBJ2-7	TRBV12-3/TRBV12-4	-
CASSPSGGTDTQYF	TGTGCCAGCTCACCATCGGGGGGAACAGATACGCAGTATTTT	-	TRBJ2-3	TRBV18	TRBD2
CASSLATGAEAFF	TGTGCCAGCAGCTTAGCGACAGGCGCTGAAGCTTTCTTT	-	TRBJ1-1	TRBV7-9	-
CASSLSSGGHEQFF	TGTGCCAGCAGCTTAAGCTCGGGGGGCCATGAGCAGTTCTTC	-	TRBJ2-1	TRBV7-9	-
CASSLRRDYSYEQYF	TGCGCCAGCAGCTTGCGGCGGGATTACTCCTACGAGCAGTACTTC	-	TRBJ2-7	TRBV5-1	-
CASSQDGASRWPQHF	TGTGCCAGCAGCCAAGATGGGGCCTCCCGTTGGCCCCAGCATTTT	-	TRBJ1-5	TRBV3-1/TRBV3-2	-
CASSQIGGYTF	TGTGCCAGCAGCCAAATAGGCGGCTACACCTTC	-	TRBJ1-2	TRBV3-1/TRBV3-2	-
CASSELNSNYSYTF	TGTGCCAGCAGTGAATTAAACAGCAACTATAGCTACACCTTC	-	TRBJ1-2	TRBV25-1	-
CASSLNGHSADTQYF	TGTGCCAGCAGTTTAAATGGTCATTCGGCAGATACGCAGTATTTT	once	TRBJ2-3	TRBV28	-
CASSDTGEATEAFF	TGTGCCAGCAGCGATACAGGTGAGGCCACTGAAGCTTTCTTT	-	TRBJ1-1	TRBV7-9	-
CASSKTSGVTSEQFF	TGTGCCAGCAGTAAAACTAGCGGGGTAACTAGTGAGCAGTTCTTC	-	TRBJ2-1	TRBV6-5	TRBD2
CATSGASYGYTF	TGTGCCACCTCAGGGGCGTCGTATGGCTACACCTTC	-	TRBJ1-2	TRBV12-3/TRBV12-4	-
CASNGWTGELFF	TGTGCCAGTAATGGATGGACCGGGGAGCTGTTTTTT	-	TRBJ2-2	TRBV19	-
CAIRGSGQGVYEQYF	TGTGCCATCAGAGGATCGGGACAGGGGGTCTACGAGCAGTACTTC	-	TRBJ2-7	TRBV10-3	TRBD1
CASSPGKDRGHGYTF	TGTGCCAGCTCACCAGGGAAGGACAGGGGCCATGGCTACACCTTC	-	TRBJ1-2	TRBV18	TRBD1
CASSAGTTTNEKLFF	TGCGCCAGCAGTGCGGGGACAACAACTAATGAAAAACTGTTTTTT	-	TRBJ1-4	TRBV10-1	-
CASSALGETQYF	TGTGCCAGCAGTGCCCTTGGAGAGACCCAGTACTTC	-	TRBJ2-5	TRBV6-6	-
CASSESTPSTHTEAFF	TGTGCCAGCAGTGAATCAACCCCATCCACACACACTGAAGCTTTCTTT	-	TRBJ1-1	TRBV6-1	-
CASSATGTSVTTGELFF	TGCGCCAGCAGCGCTACCGGGACTAGCGTTACCACCGGGGAGCTGTTTTTT	-	TRBJ2-2	TRBV5-1	TRBD2
CASSPRNTEAFF	TGTGCCAGCTCACCACGGAACACTGAAGCTTTCTTT	-	TRBJ1-1	TRBV18	-
CASSLRVSSYEQYF	TGTGCCAGCAGTCTCCGGGTCTCCTCCTACGAGCAGTACTTC	-	TRBJ2-7	TRBV27	-
CASSLVYNEQFF	TGTGCCAGCAGTTTAGTATACAATGAGCAGTTCTTC	-	TRBJ2-1	TRBV12-3/TRBV12-4	-
CASSLTAGTYNEQFF	TGTGCCAGCAGCCTTACCGCGGGGACCTACAATGAGCAGTTCTTC	-	TRBJ2-1	TRBV4-2	-
CASRTGQGGTGELFF	TGTGCCAGCAGGACCGGACAGGGCGGCACCGGGGAGCTGTTTTTT	-	TRBJ2-2	TRBV7-3	TRBD1
CASSPGPSNQPQHF	TGTGCCAGTTCTCCGGGTCCGAGCAATCAGCCCCAGCATTTT	-	TRBJ1-5	TRBV19	-
CASSQQLNYGYTF	TGCGCCAGCAGCCAACAGCTTAACTATGGCTACACCTTC	-	TRBJ1-2	TRBV4-1	-
CASSFTQLDTQYF	TGTGCCAGCAGTTTTACCCAGTTAGATACGCAGTATTTT	-	TRBJ2-3	TRBV12-3/TRBV12-4	-
CASSPGPNTEAFF	TGTGCCAGCAGTCCGGGACCTAACACTGAAGCTTTCTTT	-	TRBJ1-1	TRBV2	-
CASSLASRVNTEAFF	TGTGCCAGCAGCTTGGCCTCGCGGGTCAACACTGAAGCTTTCTTT	-	TRBJ1-1	TRBV5-4	-
CASGQESYTEAFF	TGCGCCAGCGGACAGGAATCCTACACTGAAGCTTTCTTT	-	TRBJ1-1	TRBV5-1	TRBD1
CASSSQGAGGYGYTF	TGTGCCAGCAGCTCTCAGGGGGCTGGGGGCTATGGCTACACCTTC	-	TRBJ1-2	TRBV2	TRBD1
CASSLSPNSNQPQHF	TGTGCCAGCAGCTTATCACCGAATAGCAATCAGCCCCAGCATTTT	-	TRBJ1-5	TRBV7-2	-
CASSLESLAGGYNEQFF	TGTGCCAGCAGCTTAGAGTCTCTAGCGGGGGGGTACAATGAGCAGTTCTTC	-	TRBJ2-1	TRBV7-9	TRBD2
CASSLGLSATEAFF	TGCGCCAGCAGCCTGGGACTCTCGGCCACTGAAGCTTTCTTT	few	TRBJ1-1	TRBV5-1	-
CASSQQWLSGGRMYNEQFF	TGTGCCAGCAGCCAGCAATGGTTAAGCGGGGGCAGGATGTACAATGAGCAGTTCTTC	-	TRBJ2-1	TRBV3-1/TRBV3-2	TRBD2
CASGGEKGPGYTF	TGTGCCAGCGGGGGGGAGAAGGGGCCAGGCTACACCTTC	once	TRBJ1-2	TRBV7-9	-